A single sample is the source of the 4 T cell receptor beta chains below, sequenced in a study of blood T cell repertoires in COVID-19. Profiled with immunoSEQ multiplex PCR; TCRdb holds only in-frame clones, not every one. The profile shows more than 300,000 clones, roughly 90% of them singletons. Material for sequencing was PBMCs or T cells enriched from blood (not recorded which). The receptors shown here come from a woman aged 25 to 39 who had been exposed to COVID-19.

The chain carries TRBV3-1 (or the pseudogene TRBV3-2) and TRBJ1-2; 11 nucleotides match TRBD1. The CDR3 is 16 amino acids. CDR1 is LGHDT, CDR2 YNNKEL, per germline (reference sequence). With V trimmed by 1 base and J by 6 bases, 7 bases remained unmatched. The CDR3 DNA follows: TGTGCCAGCAGCCAAGGTGGACAGGGGGCAACTAATGGCTACACCTTC. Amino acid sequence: CASSQGGQGATNGYTF.

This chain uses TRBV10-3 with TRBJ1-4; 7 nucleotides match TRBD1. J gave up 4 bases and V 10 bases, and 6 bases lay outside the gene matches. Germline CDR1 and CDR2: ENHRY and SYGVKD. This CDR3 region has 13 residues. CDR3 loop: CASQTGLNEKLFF. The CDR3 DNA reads TGTGCCAGCCAGACAGGGCTTAATGAAAAACTGTTTTTT.

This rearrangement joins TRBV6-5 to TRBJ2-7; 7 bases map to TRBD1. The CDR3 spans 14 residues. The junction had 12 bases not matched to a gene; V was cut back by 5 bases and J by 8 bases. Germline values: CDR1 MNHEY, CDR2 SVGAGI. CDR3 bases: TGTGCCAGCAGTAGACAGGGTTTACGAGACAAGCAGTACTTC. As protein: CASSRQGLRDKQYF.

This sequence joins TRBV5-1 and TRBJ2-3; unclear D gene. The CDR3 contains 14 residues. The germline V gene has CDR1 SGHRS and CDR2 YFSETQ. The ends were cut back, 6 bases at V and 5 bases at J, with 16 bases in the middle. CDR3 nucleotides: TGCGCCAGCACACTTTACCACGCCCTAGATACGCAGTATTTT. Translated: CASTLYHALDTQYF. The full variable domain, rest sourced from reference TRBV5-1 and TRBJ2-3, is KAGVTQTPRYLIKTRGQQVTLSCSPISGHRSVSWYQQTPGQGLQFLFEYFSETQRNKGNFPGRFSGRQFSNSRSEMNVSTLELGDSALYLCASTLYHALDTQYFGPGTRLTVL.